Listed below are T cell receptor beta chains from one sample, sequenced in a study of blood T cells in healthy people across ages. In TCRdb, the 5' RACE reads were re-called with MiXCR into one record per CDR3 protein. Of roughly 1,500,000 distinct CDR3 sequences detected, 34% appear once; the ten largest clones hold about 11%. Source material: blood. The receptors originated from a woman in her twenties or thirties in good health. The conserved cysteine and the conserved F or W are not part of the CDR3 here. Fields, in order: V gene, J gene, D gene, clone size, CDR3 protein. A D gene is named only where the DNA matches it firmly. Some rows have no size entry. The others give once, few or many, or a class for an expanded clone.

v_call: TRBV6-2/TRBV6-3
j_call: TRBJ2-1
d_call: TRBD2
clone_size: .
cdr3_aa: ASRKGLAGGPGYNEQF

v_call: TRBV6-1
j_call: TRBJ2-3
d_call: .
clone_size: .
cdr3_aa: ASLPSTTDTQY

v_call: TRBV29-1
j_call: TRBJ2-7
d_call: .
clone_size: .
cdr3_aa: SVAEGYEQY

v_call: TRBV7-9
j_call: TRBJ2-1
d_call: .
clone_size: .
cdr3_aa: AGSGGGEQF

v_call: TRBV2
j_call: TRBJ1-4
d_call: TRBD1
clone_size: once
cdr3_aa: ASSLKRGLELF

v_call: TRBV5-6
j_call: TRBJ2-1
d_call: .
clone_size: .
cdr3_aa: ASSAPGRRGDEQF

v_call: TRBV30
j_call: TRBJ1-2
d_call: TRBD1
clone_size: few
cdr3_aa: AWSSRGTGGKIIYGYT

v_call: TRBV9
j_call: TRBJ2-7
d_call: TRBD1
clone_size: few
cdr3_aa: ASSDSGTGLEQY

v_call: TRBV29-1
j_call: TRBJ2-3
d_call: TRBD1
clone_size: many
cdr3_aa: SAASVGPGQGTDTQY

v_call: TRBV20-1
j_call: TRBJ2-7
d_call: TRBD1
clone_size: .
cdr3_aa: STTLDRAHSYEQY

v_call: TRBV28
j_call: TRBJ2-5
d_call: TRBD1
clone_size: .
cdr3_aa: ASSPLDRRRETQY

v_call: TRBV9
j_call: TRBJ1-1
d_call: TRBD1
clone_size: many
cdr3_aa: ASKSQGGNTEAF

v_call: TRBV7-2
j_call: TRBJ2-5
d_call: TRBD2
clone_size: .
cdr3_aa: ASSLLLAGGTAQY

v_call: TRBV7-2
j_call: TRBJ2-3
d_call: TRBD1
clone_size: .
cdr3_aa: ASSVAGTGEDTQY

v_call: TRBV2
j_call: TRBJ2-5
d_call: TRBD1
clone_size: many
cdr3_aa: ASSKGTGSSQY

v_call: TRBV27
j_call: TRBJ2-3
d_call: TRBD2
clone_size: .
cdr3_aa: ASSLRRTSGGAYSTDTQY

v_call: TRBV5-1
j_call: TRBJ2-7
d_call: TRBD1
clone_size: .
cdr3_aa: ASSSRTGILEQY

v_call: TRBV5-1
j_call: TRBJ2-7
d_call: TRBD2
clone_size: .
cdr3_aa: ASSLAGTSGSGQY

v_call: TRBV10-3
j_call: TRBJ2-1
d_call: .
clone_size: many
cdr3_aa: AIRRANEQF

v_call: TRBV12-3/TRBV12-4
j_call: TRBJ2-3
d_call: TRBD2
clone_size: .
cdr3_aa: ASSLEAGGPSTDTQY

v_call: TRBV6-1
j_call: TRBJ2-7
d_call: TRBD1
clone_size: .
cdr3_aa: ASSRFNTGGAAYEQY

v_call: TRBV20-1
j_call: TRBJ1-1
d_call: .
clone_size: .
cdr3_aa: SAPDPRQGSEAF

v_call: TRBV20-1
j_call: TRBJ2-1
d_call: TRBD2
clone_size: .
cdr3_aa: SASRTSGSRNEQF

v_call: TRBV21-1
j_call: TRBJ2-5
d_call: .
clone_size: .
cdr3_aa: ASSKAGRETQY

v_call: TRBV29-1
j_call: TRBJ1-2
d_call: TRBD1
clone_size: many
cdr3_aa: SVADRDYGYT

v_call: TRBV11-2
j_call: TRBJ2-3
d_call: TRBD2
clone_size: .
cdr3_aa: ASRATSGRVPDTQY

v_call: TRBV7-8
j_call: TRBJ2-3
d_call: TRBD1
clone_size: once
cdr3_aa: ASSRSPMDRGITDTQY

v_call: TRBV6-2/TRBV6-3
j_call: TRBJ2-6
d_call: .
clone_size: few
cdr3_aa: ASSSSQGWANVLT

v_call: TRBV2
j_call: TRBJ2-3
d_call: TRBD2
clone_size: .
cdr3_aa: ASSEILAGPRTDTQY

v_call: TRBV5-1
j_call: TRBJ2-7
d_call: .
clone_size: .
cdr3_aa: ASSSAGQTSYEQY

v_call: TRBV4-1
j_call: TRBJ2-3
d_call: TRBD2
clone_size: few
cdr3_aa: ASSQVGGISTDTQY